This T cell receptor beta chain was retrieved from a study of blood T cell repertoires in COVID-19. Sequencing used immunoSEQ multiplex PCR; TCRdb keeps in-frame clones, though not all of them. The sample records tens of thousands of clones, 80% to 90% being singletons. This clone was seen more than once but under ten times. Germline CDR1 SGDLS, CDR2 YYNGEE. Trimming took 5 bases from V and 2 from J; bases not matched to a gene: 8. This CDR3 has 15 amino acids. This TCR was recovered from a man in his fifties or sixties with acute or convalescent COVID-19. The sample taken for sequencing was peripheral blood. The chain has TRBV9 and TRBJ2-3, with TRBD2 matching 7 bases. CDR3 residues: CASRKGGGNTDTQYF. The CDR3 DNA follows: TGTGCCAGCAGGAAAGGCGGGGGTAACACAGATACGCAGTATTTT.